This T cell receptor (beta chain) was sequenced for a study of T-cell memory formation after mild COVID-19. Across the whole study: Largely, TCR clusters stayed within a single donor.

General study results and limits: Mainly CM and EM harbored the contracting CD4+ clones; mainly EMRA harbored the CD8+ ones.

Regarding this clonotype: Its antigen is still unknown.

CDR3 length: 16 amino acids. CDR1 is LNHDA, CDR2 SQIVND, per germline (reference sequence). V gave up 3 bases and J gave up 5 bases, with 14 bases separating them. The TCR alpha and TCR beta cDNA libraries, bearing sample barcodes and UMIs, were generated by 5'RACE using constant-segment primers. A single record per CDR3 protein comes from TCRdb applying MiXCR to the 5' RACE reads. This table has about 410,000 distinct CDR3 sequences, under 25% appearing once. The chain carries TRBV19 and TRBJ1-6; a weak D match, TRBD1 (5 bases). Sequencing was carried out using PBMCs or a T cell subset sorted from them (not recorded which). The receptor was isolated from an adult woman who had mild COVID-19 (a few samples of this study predate the infection). Cell type and time point are not known. The CDR3 DNA sequence: TGTGCCAGTAGTATCTTTCTGGCCAGGGATAATTCACCCCTCCACTTT. Amino acid sequence: CASSIFLARDNSPLHF.